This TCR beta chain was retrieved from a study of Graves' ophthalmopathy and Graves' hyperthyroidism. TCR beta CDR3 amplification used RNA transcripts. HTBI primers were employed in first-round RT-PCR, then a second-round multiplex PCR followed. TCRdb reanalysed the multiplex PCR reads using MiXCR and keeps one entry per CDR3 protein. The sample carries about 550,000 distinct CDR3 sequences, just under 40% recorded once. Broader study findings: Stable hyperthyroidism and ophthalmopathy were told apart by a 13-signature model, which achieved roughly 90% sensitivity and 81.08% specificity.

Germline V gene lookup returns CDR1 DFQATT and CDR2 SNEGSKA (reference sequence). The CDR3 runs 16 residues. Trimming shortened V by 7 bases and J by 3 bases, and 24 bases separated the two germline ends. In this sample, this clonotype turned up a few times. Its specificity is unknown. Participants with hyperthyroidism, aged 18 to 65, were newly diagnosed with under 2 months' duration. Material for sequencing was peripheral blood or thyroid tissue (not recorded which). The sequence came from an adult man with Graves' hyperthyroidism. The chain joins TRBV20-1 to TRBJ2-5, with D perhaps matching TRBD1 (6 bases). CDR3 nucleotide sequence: TGCAGTGTCTTTTTTTTAAAAAACGGACAGAAAGAGACCCAGTACTTC. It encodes CSVFFLKNGQKETQYF.